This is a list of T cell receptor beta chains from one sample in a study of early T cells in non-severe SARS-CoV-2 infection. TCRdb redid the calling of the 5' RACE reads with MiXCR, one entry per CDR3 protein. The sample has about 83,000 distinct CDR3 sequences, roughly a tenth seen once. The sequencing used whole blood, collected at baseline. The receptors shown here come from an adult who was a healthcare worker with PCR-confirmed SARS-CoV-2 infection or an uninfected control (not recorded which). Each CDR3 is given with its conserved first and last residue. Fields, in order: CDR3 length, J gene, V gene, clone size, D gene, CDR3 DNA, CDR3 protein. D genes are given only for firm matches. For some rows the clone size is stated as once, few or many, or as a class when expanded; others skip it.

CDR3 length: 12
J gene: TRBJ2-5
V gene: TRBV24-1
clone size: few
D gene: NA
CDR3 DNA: TGTGCCACCAGTGATTTGGGGGAGACCCAGTACTTC
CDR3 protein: CATSDLGETQYF

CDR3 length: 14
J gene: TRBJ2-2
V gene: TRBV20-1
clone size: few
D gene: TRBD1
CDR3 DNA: TGCAGTGCTAAGACAGGGGGTGACACCGGGGAGCTGTTTTTT
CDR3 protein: CSAKTGGDTGELFF

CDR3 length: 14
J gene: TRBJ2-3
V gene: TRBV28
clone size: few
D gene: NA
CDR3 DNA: TGTGCCAGCAGTTTGGGGAGTGTCACAGATACGCAGTATTTT
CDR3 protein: CASSLGSVTDTQYF

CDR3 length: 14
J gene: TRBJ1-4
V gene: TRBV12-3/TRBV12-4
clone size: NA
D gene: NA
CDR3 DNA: TGTGCCAGCAGCCGGCCGGGTCTGGGTGAAAAACTGTTTTTT
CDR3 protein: CASSRPGLGEKLFF

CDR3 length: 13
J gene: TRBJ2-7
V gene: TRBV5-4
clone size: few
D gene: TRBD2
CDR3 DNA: TGTGCCAGCAGCTTGGTGGGAGGGATGGAGCAGTACTTC
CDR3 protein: CASSLVGGMEQYF

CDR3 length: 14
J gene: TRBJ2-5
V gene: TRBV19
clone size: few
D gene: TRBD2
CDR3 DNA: TGTGCCAGTAGTAAGAGCGGGAGTCTAGAGACCCAGTACTTC
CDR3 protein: CASSKSGSLETQYF

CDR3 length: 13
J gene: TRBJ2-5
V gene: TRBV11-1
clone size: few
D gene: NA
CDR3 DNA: TGTGCCAGCAGCCGAGACCAGGAGGAGACCCAGTACTTC
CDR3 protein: CASSRDQEETQYF

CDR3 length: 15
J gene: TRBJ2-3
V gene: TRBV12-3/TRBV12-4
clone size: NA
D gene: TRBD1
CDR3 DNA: TGTGCCAGCAGCGCTTACAGGGGGTACACAGATACGCAGTATTTT
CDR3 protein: CASSAYRGYTDTQYF

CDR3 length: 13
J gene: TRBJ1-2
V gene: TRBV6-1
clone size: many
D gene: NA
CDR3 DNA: TGTGCCAGTTCATCGGGGTTGATCAGTGGCTACACCTTC
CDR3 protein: CASSSGLISGYTF

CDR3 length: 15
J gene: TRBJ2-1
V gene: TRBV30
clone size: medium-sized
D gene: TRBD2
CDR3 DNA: TGTGCCTGGAGTGCCCTGGGACTAGCGGGAGGTGAGCAGTTCTTC
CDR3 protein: CAWSALGLAGGEQFF

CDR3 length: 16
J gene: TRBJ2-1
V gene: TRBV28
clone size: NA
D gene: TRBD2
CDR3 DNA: TGTGCCAGCAGTATCCGGACTAGCGGGATTTACAATGAGCAGTTCTTC
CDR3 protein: CASSIRTSGIYNEQFF

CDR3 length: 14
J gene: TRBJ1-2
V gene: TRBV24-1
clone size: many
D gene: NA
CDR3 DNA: TGTGCCACCAGTGACCCCTCGGGGGGGTATGGCTACACCTTC
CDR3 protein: CATSDPSGGYGYTF

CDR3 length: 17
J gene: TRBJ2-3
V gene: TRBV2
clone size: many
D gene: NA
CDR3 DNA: TGTGCCAGCCAGATTAGTGGTGCCGGGAGTTTTACAGATACGCAGTATTTT
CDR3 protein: CASQISGAGSFTDTQYF

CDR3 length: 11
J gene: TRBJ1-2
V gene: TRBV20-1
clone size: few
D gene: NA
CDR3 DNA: TGCAGTGCTAGTTTTAACTATGGCTACACCTTC
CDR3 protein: CSASFNYGYTF

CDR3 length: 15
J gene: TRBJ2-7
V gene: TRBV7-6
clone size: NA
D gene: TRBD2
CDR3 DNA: TGTGCCAGCAGCTTAGATAGCGGGAACCTCTACGAGCAGTACTTC
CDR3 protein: CASSLDSGNLYEQYF

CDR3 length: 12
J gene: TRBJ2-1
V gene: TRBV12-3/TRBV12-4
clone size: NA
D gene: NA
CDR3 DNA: TGTGCCAGCTATGCGGCCAACAATGAGCAGTTCTTC
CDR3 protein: CASYAANNEQFF

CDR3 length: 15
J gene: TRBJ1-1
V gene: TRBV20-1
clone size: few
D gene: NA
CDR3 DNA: TGCAGTGCTAGTGGCGGGAGGGCGGTGAACACTGAAGCTTTCTTT
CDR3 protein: CSASGGRAVNTEAFF

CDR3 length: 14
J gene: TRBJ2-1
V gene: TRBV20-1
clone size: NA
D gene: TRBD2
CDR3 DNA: TGCAGTGCTGCGAGCGGGAGGCCGGACAATGAGCAGTTCTTC
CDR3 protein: CSAASGRPDNEQFF

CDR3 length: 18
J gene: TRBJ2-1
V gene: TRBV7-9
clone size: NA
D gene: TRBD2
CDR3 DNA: TGTGCCAGCAGCTTTTGGACTAGCGGTACCCGCTCCTACAATGAGCAGTTCTTC
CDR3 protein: CASSFWTSGTRSYNEQFF

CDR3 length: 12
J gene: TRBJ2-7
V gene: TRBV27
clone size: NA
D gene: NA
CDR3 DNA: TGTGCCAGCAGAGCACTTACCTACGAGCAGTACTTC
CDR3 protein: CASRALTYEQYF

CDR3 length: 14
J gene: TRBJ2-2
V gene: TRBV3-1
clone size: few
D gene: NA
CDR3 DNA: TGTGCCAGCAGACGGACGGGTTACACCGGGGAGCTGTTTTTT
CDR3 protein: CASRRTGYTGELFF

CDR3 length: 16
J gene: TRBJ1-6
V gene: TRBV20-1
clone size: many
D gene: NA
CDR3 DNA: TGCAGTGCTAGAGATGTGAGGGCAACCTATAATTCACCCCTCCACTTT
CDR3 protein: CSARDVRATYNSPLHF

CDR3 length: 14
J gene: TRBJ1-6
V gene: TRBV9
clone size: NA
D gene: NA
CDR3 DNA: TGTGCCAGCAGCATCGGACAGCGTAATTCACCCCTCCACTTT
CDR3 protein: CASSIGQRNSPLHF

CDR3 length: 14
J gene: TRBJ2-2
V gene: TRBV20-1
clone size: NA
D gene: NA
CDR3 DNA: TGCAGTGCTATACGGGGACCATCCACCGGGGAGCTGTTTTTT
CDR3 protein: CSAIRGPSTGELFF

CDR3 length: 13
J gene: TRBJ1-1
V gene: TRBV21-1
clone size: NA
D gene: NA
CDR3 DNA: TGTGCCAGCCAAGGAGCCTCGGGGACTGAAGCTTTCTTT
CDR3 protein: CASQGASGTEAFF

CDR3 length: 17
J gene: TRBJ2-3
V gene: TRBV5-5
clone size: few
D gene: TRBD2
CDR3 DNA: TGTGCCAGCAGCTCGGGACTAGCGACGTCTCGCACAGATACGCAGTATTTT
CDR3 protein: CASSSGLATSRTDTQYF

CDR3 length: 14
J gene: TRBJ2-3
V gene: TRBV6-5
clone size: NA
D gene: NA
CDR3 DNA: TGTGCCAGCAGTTACTCGAGAAGCGGTAATACGCAGTATTTT
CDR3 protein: CASSYSRSGNTQYF

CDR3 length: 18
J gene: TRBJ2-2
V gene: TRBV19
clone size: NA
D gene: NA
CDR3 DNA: TGTGCCAGTTCCGGTCGCCGTCGGGGACACGCGAACACCGGGGAGCTGTTTTTT
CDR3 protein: CASSGRRRGHANTGELFF

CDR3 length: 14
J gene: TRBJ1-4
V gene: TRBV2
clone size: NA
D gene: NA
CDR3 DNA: TGTGCCAGCAGTGGGGGACTAACTAATGAAAAACTGTTTTTT
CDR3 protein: CASSGGLTNEKLFF

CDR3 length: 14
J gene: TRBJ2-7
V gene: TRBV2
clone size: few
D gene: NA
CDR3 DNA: TGTGCCAGCGGGGACGCAGGCCCTCCCTACGAGCAGTACTTC
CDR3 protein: CASGDAGPPYEQYF

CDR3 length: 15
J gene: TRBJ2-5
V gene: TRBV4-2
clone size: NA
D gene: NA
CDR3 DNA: TGTGCCAGCAGCCAAGTGGTTAGCGGCCAAGAGACCCAGTACTTC
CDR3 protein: CASSQVVSGQETQYF

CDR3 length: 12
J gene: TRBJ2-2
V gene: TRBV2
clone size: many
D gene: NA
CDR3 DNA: TGTGCCAGCAGTCCCGGGACCGGGGAGCTGTTTTTT
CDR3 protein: CASSPGTGELFF

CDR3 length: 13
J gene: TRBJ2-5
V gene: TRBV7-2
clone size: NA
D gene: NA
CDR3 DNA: TGTGCCAGCAGCTCGGGATGGGCGGAGACCCAGTACTTC
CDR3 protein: CASSSGWAETQYF

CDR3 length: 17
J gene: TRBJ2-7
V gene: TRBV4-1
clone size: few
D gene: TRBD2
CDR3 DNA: TGCGCCAGCAGCCCGCTCCAAGGGACTAGCGGAAGATACGAGCAGTACTTC
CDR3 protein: CASSPLQGTSGRYEQYF

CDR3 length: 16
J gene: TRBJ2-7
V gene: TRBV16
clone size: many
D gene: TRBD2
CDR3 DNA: TGTGCCAGCAGCCACTGGGCTAGCGGGGGACCGTACGAGCAGTACTTC
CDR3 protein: CASSHWASGGPYEQYF

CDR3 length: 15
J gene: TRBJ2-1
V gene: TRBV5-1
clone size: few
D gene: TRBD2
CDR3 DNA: TGCGCCAGCAGCTTGGTGTCTAGCGGGGACGATGAGCAGTTCTTC
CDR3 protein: CASSLVSSGDDEQFF

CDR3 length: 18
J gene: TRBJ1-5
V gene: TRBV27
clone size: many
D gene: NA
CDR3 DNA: TGTGCCAGCAGTTTAAGTTCCGTGGGGCAGCGAACCAATCAGCCCCAGCATTTT
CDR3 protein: CASSLSSVGQRTNQPQHF

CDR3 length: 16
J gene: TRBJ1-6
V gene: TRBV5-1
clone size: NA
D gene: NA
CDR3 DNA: TGCGCCAGCAGCTTGGGCGGACGGAATCTTAATTCACCCCTCCACTTT
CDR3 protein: CASSLGGRNLNSPLHF

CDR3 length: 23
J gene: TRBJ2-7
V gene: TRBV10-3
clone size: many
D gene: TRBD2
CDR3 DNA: TGTGCCATCAGTGAGTCATCAGGGCACGGTGGTGCAGCGGGAGTCTCGGTTCCCTACGAGCAGTACTTC
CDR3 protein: CAISESSGHGGAAGVSVPYEQYF

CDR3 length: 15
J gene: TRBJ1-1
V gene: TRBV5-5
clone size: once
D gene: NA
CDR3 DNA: TGTGCCAGCAGCCCACTAGGGACGACAGCCGCTGAAGCTTTCTTT
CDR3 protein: CASSPLGTTAAEAFF

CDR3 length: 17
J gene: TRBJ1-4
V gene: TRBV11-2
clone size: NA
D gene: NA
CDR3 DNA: TGTGCCAGCAGCTCCTCCGCCGGAGGGGCTTCGGCTGAAAAACTGTTTTTT
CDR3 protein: CASSSSAGGASAEKLFF

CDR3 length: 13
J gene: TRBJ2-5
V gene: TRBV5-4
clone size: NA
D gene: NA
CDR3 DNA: TGTGCCAGCAGCTTGGACAGGGAGGTGACCCAGTACTTC
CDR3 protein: CASSLDREVTQYF

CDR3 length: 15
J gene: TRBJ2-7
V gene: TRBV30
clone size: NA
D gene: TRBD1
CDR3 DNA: TGTGCCTGGAGTCCACCTTGGGGACAGGGGGACGAGCAGTACTTC
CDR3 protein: CAWSPPWGQGDEQYF

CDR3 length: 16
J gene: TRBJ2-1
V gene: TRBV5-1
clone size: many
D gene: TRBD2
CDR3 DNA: TGCGCCAGCAGCTTGGGACTAGCGAGCTCCTACAATGAGCAGTTCTTC
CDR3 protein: CASSLGLASSYNEQFF

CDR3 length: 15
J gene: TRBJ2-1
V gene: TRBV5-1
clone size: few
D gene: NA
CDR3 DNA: TGCGCCAGCAGCTTGGAACTAGCCCAGGGCAATGAGCAGTTCTTC
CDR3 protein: CASSLELAQGNEQFF

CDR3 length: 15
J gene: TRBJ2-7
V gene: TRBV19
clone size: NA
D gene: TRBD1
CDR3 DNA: TGTGCCAGTAGTATCCCCGACAGGGGAGGACGCGAGCAGTACTTC
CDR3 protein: CASSIPDRGGREQYF

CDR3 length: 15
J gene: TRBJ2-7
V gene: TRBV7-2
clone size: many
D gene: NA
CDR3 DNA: TGTGCCAGCAGCTCCCTACCGGGGGTCTCCTACGAGCAGTACTTC
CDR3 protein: CASSSLPGVSYEQYF

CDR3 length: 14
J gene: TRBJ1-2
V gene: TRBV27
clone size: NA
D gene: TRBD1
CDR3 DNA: TGTGCCAGCAGTCCGGACAGGGGGGCCTATGGCTACACCTTC
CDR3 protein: CASSPDRGAYGYTF

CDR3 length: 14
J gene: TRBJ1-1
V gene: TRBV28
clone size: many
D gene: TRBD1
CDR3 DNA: TGTGCCAGCAGATCGGGACAGGCCGGGTCACAAGCTTTCTTT
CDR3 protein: CASRSGQAGSQAFF

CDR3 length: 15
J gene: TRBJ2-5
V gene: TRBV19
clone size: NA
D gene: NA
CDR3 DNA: TGTGCCAGCGGAAGCCGGGACATCCTACAAGAGACCCAGTACTTC
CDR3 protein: CASGSRDILQETQYF